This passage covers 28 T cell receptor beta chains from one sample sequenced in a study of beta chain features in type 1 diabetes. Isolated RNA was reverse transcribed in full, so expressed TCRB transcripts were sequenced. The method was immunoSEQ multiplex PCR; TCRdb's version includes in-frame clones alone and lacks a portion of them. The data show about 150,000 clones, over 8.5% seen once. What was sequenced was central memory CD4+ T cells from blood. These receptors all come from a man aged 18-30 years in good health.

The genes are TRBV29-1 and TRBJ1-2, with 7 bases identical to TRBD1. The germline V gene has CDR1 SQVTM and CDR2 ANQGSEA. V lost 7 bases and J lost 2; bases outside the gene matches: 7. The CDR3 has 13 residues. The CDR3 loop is CSGRDSKNYGYTF. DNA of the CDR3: TGCAGCGGCCGGGACAGCAAAAACTATGGCTACACCTTC.

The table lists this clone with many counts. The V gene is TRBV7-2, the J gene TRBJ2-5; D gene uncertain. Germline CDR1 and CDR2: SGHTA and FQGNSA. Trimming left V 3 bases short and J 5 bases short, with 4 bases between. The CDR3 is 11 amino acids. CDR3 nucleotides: TGTGCCAGCAGCTTTAGGGAGACCCAGTACTTC. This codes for CASSFRETQYF.

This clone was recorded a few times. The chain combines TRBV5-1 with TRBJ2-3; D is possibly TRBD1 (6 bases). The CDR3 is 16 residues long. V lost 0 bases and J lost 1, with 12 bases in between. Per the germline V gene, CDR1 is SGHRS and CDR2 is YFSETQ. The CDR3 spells CASSLGTDGRTDTQYF. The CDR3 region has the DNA TGCGCCAGCAGCTTGGGGACAGACGGACGCACAGATACGCAGTATTTT.

DNA for the CDR3: TGTGCCAGCAGCAAGACAGGGGGGCGCGCCTACGAGCAGTACTTC. Translated, it gives CASSKTGGRAYEQYF. The genes are TRBV13 and TRBJ2-7, with 9 bases identical to TRBD1. CDR1 and CDR2 (germline): PRHDT, FYEKMQ (reference sequence). The CDR3 length is 15 residues. Germline trimming cut 5 bases from V and 2 bases from J; bases unmatched to any gene: 7. The full variable domain, completed using reference TRBV13 and TRBJ2-7, is AAGVIQSPRHLIKEKRETATLKCYPIPRHDTVYWYQQGPGQDPQFLISFYEKMQSDKGSIPDRFSAQQFSDYHSELNMSSLELGDSALYFCASSKTGGRAYEQYFGPGTRLTVT.

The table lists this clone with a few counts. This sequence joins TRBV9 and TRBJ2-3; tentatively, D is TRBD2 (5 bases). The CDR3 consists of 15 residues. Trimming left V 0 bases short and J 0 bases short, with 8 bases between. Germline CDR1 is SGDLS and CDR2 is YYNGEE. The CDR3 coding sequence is TGTGCCAGCAGCGTAGACGGGATTAGCACAGATACGCAGTATTTT. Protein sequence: CASSVDGISTDTQYF.

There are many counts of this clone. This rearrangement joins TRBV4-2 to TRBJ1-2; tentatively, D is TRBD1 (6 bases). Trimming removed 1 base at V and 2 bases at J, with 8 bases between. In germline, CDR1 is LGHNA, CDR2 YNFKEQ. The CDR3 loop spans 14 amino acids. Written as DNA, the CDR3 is TGTGCCAGCAGCCAAGGGACAGTCAACTATGGCTACACCTTC. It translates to CASSQGTVNYGYTF.

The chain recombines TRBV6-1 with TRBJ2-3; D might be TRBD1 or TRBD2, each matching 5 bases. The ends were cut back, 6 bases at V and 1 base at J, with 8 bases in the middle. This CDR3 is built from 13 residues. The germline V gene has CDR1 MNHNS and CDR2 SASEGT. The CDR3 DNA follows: TGTGCCAGCAGGGGACGGCGCACAGATACGCAGTATTTT. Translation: CASRGRRTDTQYF.

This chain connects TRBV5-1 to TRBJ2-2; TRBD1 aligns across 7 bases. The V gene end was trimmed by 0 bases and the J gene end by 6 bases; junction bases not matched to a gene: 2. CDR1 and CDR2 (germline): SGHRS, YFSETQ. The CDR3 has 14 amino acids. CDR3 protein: CASSLAQGAGELFF. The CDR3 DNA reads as TGCGCCAGCAGCTTGGCGCAGGGGGCCGGGGAGCTGTTTTTT.

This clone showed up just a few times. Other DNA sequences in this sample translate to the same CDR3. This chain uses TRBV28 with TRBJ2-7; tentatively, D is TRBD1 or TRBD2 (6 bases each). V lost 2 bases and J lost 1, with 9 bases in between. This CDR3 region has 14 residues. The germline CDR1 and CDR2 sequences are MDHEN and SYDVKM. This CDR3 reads CASSLGGGSYEQYF. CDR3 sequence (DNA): TGTGCCAGCAGTTTAGGAGGGGGTTCCTACGAGCAGTACTTC. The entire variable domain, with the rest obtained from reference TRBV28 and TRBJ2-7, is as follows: DVKVTQSSRYLVKRTGEKVFLECVQDMDHENMFWYRQDPGLGLRLIYFSYDVKMKEKGDIPEGYSVSREKKERFSLILESASTNQTSMYLCASSLGGGSYEQYFGPGTRLTVT.

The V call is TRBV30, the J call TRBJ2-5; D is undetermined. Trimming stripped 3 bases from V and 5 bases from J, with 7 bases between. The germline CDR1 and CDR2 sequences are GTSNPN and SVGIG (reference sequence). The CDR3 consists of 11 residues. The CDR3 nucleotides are TGTGCCTGGAGGGTACTCGAGACCCAGTACTTC. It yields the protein CAWRVLETQYF.

CDR3 residues: CSVEERRGTEAFF. CDR3 sequence (DNA): TGCAGCGTTGAAGAAAGGAGGGGAACTGAAGCTTTCTTT. This sequence joins TRBV29-1 and TRBJ1-1; a weak D match, TRBD1 (5 bases). The CDR3 sequence is 13 residues long. The ends were cut back, 0 bases at V and 5 bases at J, with 10 bases in the middle. CDR1 and CDR2 (germline): SQVTM, ANQGSEA.

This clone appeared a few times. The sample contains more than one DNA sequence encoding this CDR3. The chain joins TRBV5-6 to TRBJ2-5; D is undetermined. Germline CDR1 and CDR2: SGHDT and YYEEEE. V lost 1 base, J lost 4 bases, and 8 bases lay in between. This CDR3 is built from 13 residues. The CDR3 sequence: CASSLRSGETQYF. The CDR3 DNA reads TGTGCCAGCAGCTTGCGATCGGGAGAGACCCAGTACTTC.

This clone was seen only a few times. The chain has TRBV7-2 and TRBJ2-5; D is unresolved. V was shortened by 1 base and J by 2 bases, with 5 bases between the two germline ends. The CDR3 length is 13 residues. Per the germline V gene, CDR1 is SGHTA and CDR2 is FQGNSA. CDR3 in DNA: TGTGCCAGCAGCTTAGTGCCTCAAGAGACCCAGTACTTC. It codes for CASSLVPQETQYF. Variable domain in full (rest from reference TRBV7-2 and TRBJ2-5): GAGVSQSPSNKVTEKGKDVELRCDPISGHTALYWYRQSLGQGLEFLIYFQGNSAPDKSGLPSDRFSAERTGGSVSTLTIQRTQQEDSAVYLCASSLVPQETQYFGPGTRLLVL.

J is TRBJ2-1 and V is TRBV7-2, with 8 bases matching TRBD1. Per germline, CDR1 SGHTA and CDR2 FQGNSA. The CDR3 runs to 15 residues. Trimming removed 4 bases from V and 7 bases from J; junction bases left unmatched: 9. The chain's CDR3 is CASSSIRTGKNEQFF. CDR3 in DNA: TGTGCCAGCAGCTCTATTCGGACAGGGAAGAATGAGCAGTTCTTC.

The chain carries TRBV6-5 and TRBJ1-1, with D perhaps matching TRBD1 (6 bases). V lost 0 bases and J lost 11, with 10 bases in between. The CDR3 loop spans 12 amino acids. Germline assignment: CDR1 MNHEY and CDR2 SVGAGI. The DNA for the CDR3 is TGTGCCAGCAGTTACTCCAACAGGGAGGCTTTCTTT. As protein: CASSYSNREAFF.

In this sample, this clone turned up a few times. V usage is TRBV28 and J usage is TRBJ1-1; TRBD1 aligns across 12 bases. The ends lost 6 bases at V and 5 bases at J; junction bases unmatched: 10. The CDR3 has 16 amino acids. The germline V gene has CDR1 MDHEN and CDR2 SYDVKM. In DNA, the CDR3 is TGTGCCAGCAGACCCCCGGGACAGGGGGCCGGAACTGAAGCTTTCTTT. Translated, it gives CASRPPGQGAGTEAFF.

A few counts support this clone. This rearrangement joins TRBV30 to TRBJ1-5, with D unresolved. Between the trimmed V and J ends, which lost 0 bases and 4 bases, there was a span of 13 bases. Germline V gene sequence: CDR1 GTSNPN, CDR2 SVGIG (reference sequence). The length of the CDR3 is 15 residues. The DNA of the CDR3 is TGTGCCTGGAGTGTACTGGGGTCCTCTAATCAGCCCCAGCATTTT. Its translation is CAWSVLGSSNQPQHF.

The CDR3 loop is CSVEGDRAYGYTF. The CDR3 DNA follows: TGCAGCGTTGAAGGGGACAGGGCCTATGGCTACACCTTC. The rearrangement uses TRBV29-1 and TRBJ1-2; the match to TRBD1 covers 9 bases. This CDR3 is built from 13 residues. The germline V gene has CDR1 SQVTM and CDR2 ANQGSEA. V lost 1 base, J lost 4 bases, and 1 base stayed unmatched.

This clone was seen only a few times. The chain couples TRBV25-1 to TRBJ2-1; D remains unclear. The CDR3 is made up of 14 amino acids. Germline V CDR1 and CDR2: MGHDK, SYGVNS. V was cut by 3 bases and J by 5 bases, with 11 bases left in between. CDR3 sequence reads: CASSESGGHNEQFF. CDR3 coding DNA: TGTGCCAGCAGTGAGTCAGGCGGCCACAATGAGCAGTTCTTC.

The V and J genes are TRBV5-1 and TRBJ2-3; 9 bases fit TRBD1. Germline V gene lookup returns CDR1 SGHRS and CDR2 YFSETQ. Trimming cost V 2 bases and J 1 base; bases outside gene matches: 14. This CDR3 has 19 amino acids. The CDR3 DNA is TGCGCCAGCAGCTTCCGACCGGGACAGGGAGCCACTGGCACAGATACGCAGTATTTT. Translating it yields CASSFRPGQGATGTDTQYF.

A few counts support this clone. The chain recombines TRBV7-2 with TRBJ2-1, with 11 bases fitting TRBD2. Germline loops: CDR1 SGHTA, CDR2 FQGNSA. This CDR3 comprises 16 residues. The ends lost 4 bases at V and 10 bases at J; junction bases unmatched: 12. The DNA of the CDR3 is TGTGCCAGCAGCTCAACTAGCGGGAGAACCCGGGGAGAGCAGTTCTTC. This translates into CASSSTSGRTRGEQFF.

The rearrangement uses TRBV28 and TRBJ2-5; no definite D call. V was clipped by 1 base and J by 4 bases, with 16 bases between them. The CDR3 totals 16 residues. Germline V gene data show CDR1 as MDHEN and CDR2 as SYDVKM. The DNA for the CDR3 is TGTGCCAGCAGTTTATCGGCGGCAAGTAGTAGAGAGACCCAGTACTTC. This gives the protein CASSLSAASSRETQYF.

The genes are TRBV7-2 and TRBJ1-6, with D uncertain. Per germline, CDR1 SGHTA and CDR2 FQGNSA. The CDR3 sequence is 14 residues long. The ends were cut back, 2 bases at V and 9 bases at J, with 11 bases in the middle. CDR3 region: CASSLTGPFSPLHF. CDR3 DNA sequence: TGTGCCAGCAGCTTAACCGGGCCTTTTTCACCCCTCCACTTT.

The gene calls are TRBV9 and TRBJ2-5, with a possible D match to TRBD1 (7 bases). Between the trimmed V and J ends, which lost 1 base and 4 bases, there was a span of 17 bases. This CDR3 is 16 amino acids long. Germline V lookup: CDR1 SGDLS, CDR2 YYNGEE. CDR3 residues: CASSVQGGHWGETQYF. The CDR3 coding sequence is TGTGCCAGCAGCGTACAGGGGGGCCACTGGGGAGAGACCCAGTACTTC.

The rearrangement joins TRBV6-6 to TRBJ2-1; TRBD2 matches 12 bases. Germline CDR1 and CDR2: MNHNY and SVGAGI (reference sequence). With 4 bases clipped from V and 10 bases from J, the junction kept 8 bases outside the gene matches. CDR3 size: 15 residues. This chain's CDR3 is CASSSTSGSAGEQFF. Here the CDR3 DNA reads TGTGCCAGCAGTTCGACTAGCGGGAGTGCAGGAGAGCAGTTCTTC.

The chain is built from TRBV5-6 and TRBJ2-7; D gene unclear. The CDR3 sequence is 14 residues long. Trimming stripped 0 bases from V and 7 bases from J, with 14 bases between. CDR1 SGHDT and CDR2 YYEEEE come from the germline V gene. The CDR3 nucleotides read TGTGCCAGCAGCTTGGGTATGGGCAGGATGGAGCAGTACTTC. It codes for CASSLGMGRMEQYF.

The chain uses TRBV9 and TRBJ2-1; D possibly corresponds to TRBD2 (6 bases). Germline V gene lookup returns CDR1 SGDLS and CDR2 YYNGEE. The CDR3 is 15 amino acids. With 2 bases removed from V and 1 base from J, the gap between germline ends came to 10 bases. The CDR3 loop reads CASSVLGGSYNEQFF. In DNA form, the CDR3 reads TGTGCCAGCAGCGTCTTGGGGGGATCCTACAATGAGCAGTTCTTC.

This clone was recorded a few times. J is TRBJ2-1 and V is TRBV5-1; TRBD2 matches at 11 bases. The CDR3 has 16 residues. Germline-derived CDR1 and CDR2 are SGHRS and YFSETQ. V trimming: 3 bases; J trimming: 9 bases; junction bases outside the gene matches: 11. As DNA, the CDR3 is TGCGCCAGCAGCTGGCTAATAGCGGGAGGGCCAGGTGAGCAGTTCTTC. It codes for CASSWLIAGGPGEQFF.